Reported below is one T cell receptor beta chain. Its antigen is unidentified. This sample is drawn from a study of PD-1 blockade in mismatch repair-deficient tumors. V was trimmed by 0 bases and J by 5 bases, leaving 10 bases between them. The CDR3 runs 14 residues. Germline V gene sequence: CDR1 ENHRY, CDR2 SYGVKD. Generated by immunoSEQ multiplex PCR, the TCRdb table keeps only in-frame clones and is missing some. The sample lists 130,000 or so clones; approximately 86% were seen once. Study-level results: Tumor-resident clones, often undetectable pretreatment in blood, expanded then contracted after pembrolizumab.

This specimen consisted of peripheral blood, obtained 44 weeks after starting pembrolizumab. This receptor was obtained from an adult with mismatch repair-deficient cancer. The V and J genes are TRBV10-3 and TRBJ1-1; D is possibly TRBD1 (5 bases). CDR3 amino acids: CAISESRDWTEAFF. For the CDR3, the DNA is TGTGCCATCAGTGAGTCTAGGGACTGGACTGAAGCTTTCTTT.